This T cell receptor beta chain comes out of a study of type 1 and type 2 diabetes patients. Study details: Donors were type 1 diabetes, type 2 diabetes, or nondiabetic controls. The study's findings and limits: Age and gender were not matched between study groups. Type 2 diabetes repertoires were more diverse than type 1 diabetes repertoires.

Per germline, CDR1 LNHDA and CDR2 SQIVND (reference sequence). Trimming took off 2 bases at V and 6 bases at J, with 4 bases between the two ends. The CDR3 consists of 11 residues. Standard classification criteria confirmed type 1 or type 2 diabetes in all patients. Genomic DNA was the PCR template. A primer set of 30 forward and 13 reverse primers amplified the CDR3. TCRdb reanalysed the multiplex PCR reads using MiXCR and keeps one entry per CDR3 protein. The profile shows fewer than 300,000 distinct CDR3 sequences, approximately 50% of them singletons. In its sample, this clonotype was seen a few times. The antigen remains unidentified.

This sequence joins TRBV19 and TRBJ1-1; D uncertain. This TCR was recovered from a young man with type 2 diabetes. The specimen was peripheral blood mononuclear cells (PBMCs). CDR3 coding DNA: TGTGCCAGTAGTATAACGGCTGAAGCTTTCTTT. It encodes CASSITAEAFF.